Sequencing of this T cell receptor beta chain was carried out in a study of shared clonotypes between healthy human individuals. Germline CDR1 WSHSY, CDR2 SAAADI. V lost 6 bases to trimming and J lost 1 base, with 12 bases between them. The CDR3 length is 15 residues. With respect to this clone: What it binds is unknown.

Genomic DNA of every subset was divided equally among multiple immunoSEQ plates. The repertoire was sequenced with immunoSEQ multiplex PCR; TCRdb's copy has only in-frame clones and lacks some. The sample contains 2.3 million or so clones, more than 80% of which appear only once. Negatively enriched CD4+ T cells were divided by CD45RA into naive and memory. Study findings and constraints: Naive CD4 clonotypes were shared across a few donors at approximately 5.3%. Sequencing depth was a factor that was expected to affect clonotype sharing among donors.

Sequenced material: naive CD4+ T cells from PBMCs. Subset here: CD45RA+ positively selected. This TCR derives from a young man in good health. Some clones in this sample may be carry-over from other donors' samples. The rearrangement links TRBV10-2 to TRBJ2-2; D might be TRBD1 or TRBD2, each matching 6 bases. CDR3 nucleotides: TGCGCCAGCAGCTACGGAGGGGGGAACACCGGGGAGCTGTTTTTT. Translated: CASSYGGGNTGELFF.